The 2 T cell receptor beta chains below come from one sample, sequenced in a study of blood T cell repertoires in COVID-19 (dated by TCRdb to about 2020). Library construction relied on the immunoSEQ multiplex PCR assay. TCRdb retrieved this table from immuneACCESS and kept in-frame rearrangements only. Not all clones are present; in checked studies, unresolved V genes account for under half, and no reason is known for the remainder. The sample table holds roughly 200,000 clones, of which 83% were seen once. Of the sample, about 1.3% falls within the top ten clones. Material: peripheral blood. These receptors came from a woman aged 30 to 39 with COVID-19, enrolled during active disease.

The rearrangement links TRBV5-6 to TRBJ1-1; a possible D gene is TRBD1 (5 bases). Trimming took 8 bases from V and 4 from J, leaving 9 bases between them. CDR3 length: 11 residues. CDR1 is SGHDT, CDR2 YYEEEE, per germline. The CDR3 here is CASLRGTEAFF. The CDR3 DNA sequence: TGTGCCAGTCTTAGGGGCACTGAAGCTTTCTTT.

The V gene is TRBV4-3, the J gene TRBJ1-1, with D hard to call. The ends were cut back, 0 bases at V and 7 bases at J, with 9 bases in the middle. The CDR3 totals 13 residues. Germline assignment: CDR1 LGHNA and CDR2 YSLEER. The CDR3 DNA sequence: TGCGCCAGCAGCCAAGATGAGAATATTGAAGCTTTCTTT. Translation gives CASSQDENIEAFF.